This paragraph reports one T cell receptor beta chain. Its cognate antigen is unknown. The sample is drawn from a study of OX40 agonist ivuxolimab in advanced cancers. Looking at the study overall: Age averaged roughly 60 years (range 23 to 79), and 82.7% were male.

Peripheral blood came from all dose cohorts at three timepoints. Measured with immunoSEQ multiplex PCR; TCRdb has only the in-frame clones, and not every one. The table shows around 64,000 clones, with approximately 84% occurring only once. The germline V gene has CDR1 SGHRS and CDR2 YFSETQ. Trimming shortened V by 4 bases and J by 0 bases, and 11 bases separated the two germline ends. This CDR3 has 14 amino acids. Study-level findings and limits: Average numbers of expanded clones were greater in CD8+ T cells than in CD4+.

This TCR was recovered from an adult with an advanced solid tumor such as melanoma, head and neck, liver or kidney cancer. The sample in question was CD4+ or CD8+ T cells sorted from blood, obtained in a trial of the OX40 agonist ivuxolimab. The chain carries TRBV5-1 and TRBJ2-7, with D possibly TRBD1 on 6 matching bases. CDR3 protein: CASSDQGISYEQYF. Written as DNA, the CDR3 is TGCGCCAGCAGCGATCAGGGGATCTCCTACGAGCAGTACTTC.